This paragraph reports one T cell receptor beta chain. The antigen is unknown. Unmatched junction bases numbered 7, after V lost 0 bases and J lost 10 bases. This CDR3 is built from 15 residues. Germline V gives CDR1 KGHSH, CDR2 LQKENI. Over chemoradiotherapy, repertoires were sampled more than once. Libraries were prepared by immunoSEQ multiplex PCR; TCRdb keeps only in-frame clonotypes and omits some of them. The data contain 5,500 to 8,000 clones, 60% to 85% of them seen just once; the ten biggest clones take up approximately 17%. This sample was taken from a study of chemoradiotherapy in HPV16-positive cancers. Study outcomes and limitations: For HPV16-positive patients, expanding HPV-responsive T cells associated with longer recurrence-free survival. The functional HPV-specific definition rests on just a couple of HPV16-positive patients.

The TCR comes from a human donor with HPV-associated anogenital cancer. The rearrangement links TRBV18 to TRBJ2-1, with 9 nucleotides matching TRBD1. Sample acquisition took place from a patient who underwent chemoradiotherapy. CDR3 loop: CASSPPSQGAREQFF. CDR3 DNA: TGTGCCAGCTCACCACCGTCACAGGGGGCGCGGGAGCAGTTCTTC.